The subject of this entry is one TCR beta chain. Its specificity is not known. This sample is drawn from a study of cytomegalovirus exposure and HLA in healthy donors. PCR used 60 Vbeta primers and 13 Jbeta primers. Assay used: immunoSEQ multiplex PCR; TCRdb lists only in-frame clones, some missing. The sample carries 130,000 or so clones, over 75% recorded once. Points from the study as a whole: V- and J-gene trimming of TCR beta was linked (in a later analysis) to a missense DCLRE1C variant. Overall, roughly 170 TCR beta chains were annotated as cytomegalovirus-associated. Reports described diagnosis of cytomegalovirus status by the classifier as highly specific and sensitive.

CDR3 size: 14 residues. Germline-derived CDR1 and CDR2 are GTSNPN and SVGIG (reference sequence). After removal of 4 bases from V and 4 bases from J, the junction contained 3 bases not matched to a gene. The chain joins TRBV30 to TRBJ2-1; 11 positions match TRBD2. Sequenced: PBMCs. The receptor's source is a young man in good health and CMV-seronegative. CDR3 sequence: CAWKGLAEYNEQFF. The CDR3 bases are TGTGCCTGGAAGGGACTAGCGGAGTACAATGAGCAGTTCTTC.